This T cell receptor beta chain appears in the sequencing data of a study of blood T cell repertoires in COVID-19 (TCRdb year 2020). In the study overall: Samples covering the acute and convalescent phases of COVID-19 were provided by collaborators in the United States, Italy and Spain. The prospective study material was composed of cDNA or gDNA derived from T cells, B-cell-depleted T cells, or PBMCs. Deeply sampled blood TCRbeta repertoires from subjects exposed to, actively infected with, or recovered from COVID-19 were included in the dataset. The repertoires were released in a freely available public database meant as a resource for research on the immune response to SARS-CoV-2. Samples came from the ongoing ImmuneRACE study (first 160 participants) plus 1,254 subjects from 6 global collaborators. Sample metadata almost always included a de-identified subject ID, COVID-19 status, age in years and sex. HLA class I and class II types, where available, came from metadata supplied by the sample provider rather than from assay-based typing. Points the paper makes about the study in general: The amount of clinical and demographic metadata varied by source and participant and was provided uncurated.

The V end gives up 2 bases and the J end 4 bases, leaving 0 bases in the junction not matched to a gene. The germline V gene gives CDR1 as MDHEN and CDR2 as SYDVKM. The CDR3 has 16 amino acids, counting the end cysteine and phenylalanine. The kept DNA is CDR3 alone, 48 bases in frame from the first base. The immunoSEQ Assay, a bias-controlled multiplex PCR, was used to amplify TCRbeta CDR3 regions from genomic DNA. The authors processed their data as follows. The number of nucleated cells in each sample was estimated by amplification of reference gene primers within the assay. Sequence reads were collapsed and filtered to measure the absolute abundance of every unique TCRbeta CDR3 rearrangement. Productive Simpson clonality was computed per sample as the square root of Simpson's diversity index over productive rearrangements. Held by TCRdb, this immuneACCESS table contains in-frame sequences only and omits some clones. Under half of the omission traces to an unresolved V gene where checked; the cause of the rest is unknown. That table furnishes V, J and clone size, whereas the DNA furnished D and trimming. The sample table shows under 450,000 clones, and 81% are seen once. The ten largest account for 0.85% to 1.3% of the sample.

Whole blood was collected in K2EDTA tubes by collaborating institutions according to the institutions' own protocols. For TCRbeta analysis, collaborators shipped samples as frozen whole blood, isolated PBMCs, or DNA extracted from either of those sample types. Details on this clone: The clone's antigen remains unknown. No base qualities exist here, and no much larger clone lies one base off it.

The chain uses TRBV28 and TRBJ2-1, and 15 junction bases match TRBD2. The sample was peripheral blood. The TCR originated in a human donor with acute or convalescent COVID-19. The donor label of this sample is uncertain. The CDR3 reads CASSLGTSGRYNEQFF. The nucleotides read TGTGCCAGCAGTTTAGGGACTAGCGGGAGGTACAATGAGCAGTTCTTC.